These T cell receptor beta chains were read from a single sample in a study of shared clonotypes between healthy human individuals. Libraries were prepared by immunoSEQ multiplex PCR; TCRdb keeps only in-frame clonotypes and omits some of them. The repertoire holds approximately 470,000 clones, with approximately 80% as singletons. The sample taken for sequencing was PBMCs. Receptors originate from a woman aged 40 to 55 in good health. Some clones in this sample may be carry-over from other donors' samples. Each CDR3 is given with its conserved first and last residue. A D gene is named only where the DNA matches it firmly. Size is omitted from some rows. Given values are once, few, many or a class for expanded clones.

D,V,J,size,CDR3,DNA
-,TRBV9,TRBJ2-3,-,CASSVVTGYPDTQYF,TGTGCCAGCAGCGTAGTGACAGGCTATCCGGATACGCAGTATTTT
-,TRBV7-7,TRBJ2-1,-,CASSFAPAGNNEQFF,TGTGCTAGCAGCTTCGCTCCAGCGGGCAACAATGAGCAGTTCTTC
-,TRBV4-3,TRBJ1-1,-,CASSQEVVEGAEAFF,TGCGCCAGCAGCCAAGAGGTTGTGGAGGGAGCTGAAGCTTTCTTT
TRBD1,TRBV5-1,TRBJ2-3,-,CASSLRTGGGSTDTQYF,TGCGCCAGCAGCTTAAGGACAGGGGGCGGGAGCACAGATACGCAGTATTTT
TRBD1,TRBV30,TRBJ2-4,-,CAWNQGSGGSIQYF,TGTGCCTGGAACCAGGGATCAGGGGGTAGCATTCAGTACTTC
TRBD1,TRBV29-1,TRBJ1-1,-,CSVEQLTGTEAFF,TGCAGCGTTGAACAATTGACAGGGACTGAAGCTTTCTTT
TRBD2,TRBV5-4,TRBJ2-3,once,CASSQRTSGTTDTQYF,TGTGCCAGCAGCCAACGGACTAGCGGGACCACAGATACGCAGTATTTT
-,TRBV20-1,TRBJ2-7,-,CSEARRDEQYF,TGCAGTGAAGCGCGGAGAGACGAGCAGTACTTC
-,TRBV6-1,TRBJ1-1,-,CASRLVMGIEAFF,TGTGCCAGCAGACTAGTCATGGGTATTGAAGCTTTCTTT
-,TRBV9,TRBJ2-1,-,CASSVLSGGQQFF,TGTGCCAGCAGCGTATTATCTGGGGGCCAGCAGTTCTTC
-,TRBV11-2,TRBJ2-1,-,CASSLEQAVEQFF,TGTGCCAGCAGCTTAGAACAGGCCGTTGAGCAGTTCTTC
TRBD1,TRBV11-2,TRBJ1-5,-,CASSRTGDGAQHF,TGTGCCAGCAGCAGAACAGGGGACGGGGCCCAGCATTTT
-,TRBV18,TRBJ2-1,-,CASSPPDSPYNEQFF,TGTGCCAGCTCACCACCGGACAGCCCCTACAATGAGCAGTTCTTC
-,TRBV11-1,TRBJ2-1,once,CASSLPYNEQFF,TGTGCCAGCAGCTTACCCTACAATGAGCAGTTCTTC
-,TRBV27,TRBJ2-7,-,CASSLQDRTYEQYF,TGTGCCAGCAGTTTACAGGACCGAACCTACGAGCAGTACTTC
-,TRBV5-4,TRBJ1-6,-,CASSLRESNSPLHF,TGTGCCAGCAGCTTGCGGGAGAGTAATTCACCCCTCCACTTT
-,TRBV5-1,TRBJ1-2,-,CASSPTHNYGYTF,TGCGCCAGCAGCCCAACCCATAACTATGGCTACACCTTC